This entry lists 7 T cell receptor beta chains sequenced from one sample in a study of cytomegalovirus exposure and HLA in healthy donors. The PCR made use of 60 Vbeta and 13 Jbeta primers. Clones were sequenced by immunoSEQ multiplex PCR, and TCRdb holds only the in-frame ones, with some missing. The sample lists 120,000 or so clones, 80% occurring once. Sequenced material: PBMCs. The source of these receptors is a female donor in good health and CMV-seropositive.

This chain connects TRBV27 to TRBJ2-7; no firm D call. The V gene's germline CDR1 is MNHEY and CDR2 SMNVEV (reference sequence). This CDR3 is 13 amino acids long. V lost 3 bases and J lost 2, with 8 bases in between. The CDR3 coding sequence is TGTGCCAGCAGTTTGGCGGCAACCTACGAGCAGTACTTC. This translates into CASSLAATYEQYF.

The CDR3: CATSRGQHTDTQYF. In DNA form, the CDR3 reads TGTGCCACCAGCAGAGGACAGCACACAGATACGCAGTATTTT. The chain couples TRBV15 to TRBJ2-3; tentative D call: TRBD1 (5 bases). The V and J ends lost 1 base and 2 bases respectively, with 7 bases between them. CDR3 size: 14 residues. Looked up from germline, CDR1 is LNHNV and CDR2 is YYDKDF (reference sequence).

This chain connects TRBV6-5 to TRBJ1-5, with D perhaps TRBD1 (6 bases). The V end was cut by 5 bases, the J end by 6 bases, with 14 bases between. Germline assignment: CDR1 MNHEY and CDR2 SVGAGI. The length of the CDR3 is 14 residues. CDR3 coding DNA: TGTGCCAGCAGTCTAAGGGGGAGATCTCAGCCCCAGCATTTT. Encoded protein: CASSLRGRSQPQHF.

V gene TRBV5-1 combines with J gene TRBJ1-2, with 7 bases lining up with TRBD1. This CDR3 region has 15 residues. Germline V gene sequence: CDR1 SGHRS, CDR2 YFSETQ. Trimming at V came to 1 base and at J to 7 bases, leaving 10 bases not matched to a gene. The CDR3 loop reads CASSLFGDSGGGYTF. As DNA, the CDR3 is TGCGCCAGCAGCTTGTTTGGGGACAGCGGGGGTGGCTACACCTTC.

The chain couples TRBV6-6 to TRBJ1-4; D call uncertain. Germline V gene data show CDR1 as MNHNY and CDR2 as SVGAGI (reference sequence). V lost 8 bases, J lost 0 bases, and 10 bases lay in between. This CDR3 spans 14 amino acids. CDR3 region: CASLRDATNEKLFF. Here the CDR3 DNA reads TGTGCCAGCTTGAGGGATGCAACTAATGAAAAACTGTTTTTT.

This clone was observed a handful of times. The V and J genes are TRBV10-3 and TRBJ2-1; D might be TRBD1 (5 bases). V dropped 4 bases and J dropped 5 bases, with 12 bases sitting between them. Germline V gene sequence: CDR1 ENHRY, CDR2 SYGVKD. The CDR3 length is 14 residues. CDR3 sequence: CAISVSGFDNEQFF. The CDR3, as DNA: TGTGCCATCAGTGTTTCAGGGTTCGACAATGAGCAGTTCTTC.

Note on this clone: The junction departs from germline at one end; a sequencing error may be responsible. The chain carries TRBV2 and TRBJ1-2; 8 nucleotides match TRBD1. Germline V gene sequence: CDR1 SNHLY, CDR2 FYNNEI. The CDR3 extends over 13 amino acids. CDR3 coding DNA: TGTGCCGGCAGGAACGGACAGGGACATGGCTACACCTTC. Its translation is CAGRNGQGHGYTF.